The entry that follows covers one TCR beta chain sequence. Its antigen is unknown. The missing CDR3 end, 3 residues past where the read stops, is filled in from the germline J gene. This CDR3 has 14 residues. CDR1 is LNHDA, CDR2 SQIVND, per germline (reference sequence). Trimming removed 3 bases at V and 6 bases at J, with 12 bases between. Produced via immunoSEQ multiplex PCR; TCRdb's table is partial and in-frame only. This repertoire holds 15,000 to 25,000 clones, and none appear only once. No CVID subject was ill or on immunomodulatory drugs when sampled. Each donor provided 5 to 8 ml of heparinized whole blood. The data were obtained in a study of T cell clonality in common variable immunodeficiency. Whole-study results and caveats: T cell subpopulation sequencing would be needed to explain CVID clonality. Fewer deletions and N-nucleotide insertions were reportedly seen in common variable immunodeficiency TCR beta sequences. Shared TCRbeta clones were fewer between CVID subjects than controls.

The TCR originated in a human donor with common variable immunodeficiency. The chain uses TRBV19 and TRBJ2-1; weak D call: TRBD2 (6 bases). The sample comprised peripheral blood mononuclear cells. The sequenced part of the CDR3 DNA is TGTGCCAGTAGTATGGTCCGGGACTCCAATGAG. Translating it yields CASSMVRDSNE. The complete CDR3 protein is CASSMVRDSNEQFF.